The 32 T cell receptor beta chains presented below share a single source sample, sequenced in a study of radiation and T cells in renal cell carcinoma. TCRdb keeps only in-frame clones here, not all; method: immunoSEQ multiplex PCR. The sample includes over 8,000 clones, roughly 67% of them seen just once. Stated treatment: treatment-naive control, cytoreductive nephrectomy. The material sequenced was tumor tissue, taken from a patient whose treatment was nephrectomy without radiotherapy. The receptors were gathered from a man in his sixties with renal cell carcinoma.

As regards this clone: In the same sample, other DNA sequences code for this CDR3. This chain connects TRBV11-3 to TRBJ1-2, with a weak D call TRBD1 (5 bases). Germline CDR1 is SGHNT and CDR2 is YENEEA. V was trimmed by 0 bases and J by 2 bases, leaving 13 bases between them. CDR3 length: 16 residues. The CDR3 loop is CASSLEGRAGNYGYTF. The CDR3 coding sequence is TGTGCCAGCAGCTTAGAGGGGCGCGCCGGGAACTATGGCTACACCTTC.

The rearrangement uses TRBV2 and TRBJ1-5; TRBD1 is a possible D gene (5 bases). The CDR3 sequence is 14 residues long. The V end lost 4 bases, the J end lost 6 bases, and 13 bases lay between the germline ends. The germline CDR1 and CDR2 sequences are SNHLY and FYNNEI. As DNA, the CDR3 is TGTGCCAGCAGTGTATCTTCAGGGCTTCAGCCCCAGCATTTT. Translation: CASSVSSGLQPQHF.

By share of the sample, this clone is medium-sized. The V gene is TRBV4-2, the J gene TRBJ2-7; maybe TRBD1 (5 bases). The CDR3 runs 12 residues. Trimming stripped 9 bases from V and 3 bases from J, with 12 bases between. Looked up from germline, CDR1 is LGHNA and CDR2 is YNFKEQ. The CDR3 bases are TGTGCCAGTAGACAGAGCGACTACGAGCAGTACTTC. Translated, it gives CASRQSDYEQYF.

The chain recombines TRBV6-1 with TRBJ2-5; 8 bases map to TRBD1. Per the germline V gene, CDR1 is MNHNS and CDR2 is SASEGT. After removal of 6 bases from V and 11 bases from J, the junction contained 14 bases not matched to a gene. The CDR3 totals 14 residues. As DNA, the CDR3 is TGTGCCAGCAGACCACCCGGGACAGGTTCATTGCAGTACTTC. The encoded protein is CASRPPGTGSLQYF.

This chain joins TRBV5-1 and TRBJ2-3; 13 bases are a match to TRBD2. Germline values: CDR1 SGHRS, CDR2 YFSETQ. This CDR3 contains 14 residues. With 6 bases clipped from V and 4 bases from J, the junction kept 2 bases outside the gene matches. CDR3 bases: TGCGCCAGCAAAGGGACTAGCGGGGCAGATACGCAGTATTTT. The encoded protein is CASKGTSGADTQYF.

The chain joins TRBV7-3 to TRBJ2-2; TRBD2 is a possible D gene (5 bases). The CDR3 sequence is 15 residues long. Germline CDR1 reads SGHTA; CDR2 reads FQGTGA. Trimming cost V 5 bases and J 7 bases, with 17 bases left between them. CDR3: CASSPSRGRVGELFF. The CDR3 DNA sequence: TGTGCCAGCAGCCCCTCACGGGGAAGGGTCGGGGAGCTGTTTTTT.

This clone was observed a handful of times. The chain is built from TRBV7-2 and TRBJ2-3; 7 bases match TRBD1. The CDR3 is 15 amino acids. Germline-derived CDR1 and CDR2 are SGHTA and FQGNSA. The ends lost 5 bases at V and 2 bases at J; junction bases unmatched: 7. In DNA form, the CDR3 reads TGTGCCAGCAGCGAGGGACAGCTACCCACAGATACGCAGTATTTT. Its protein product is CASSEGQLPTDTQYF.

CDR3 region: CASSLVADYNEQFF. The CDR3, as DNA: TGCGCCAGCAGCTTGGTGGCGGACTACAATGAGCAGTTCTTC. The J gene is TRBJ2-1, the V gene TRBV5-1, with unresolved D. V was trimmed by 0 bases and J by 3 bases, leaving 7 bases between them. The CDR3 totals 14 residues. The germline gives CDR1 SGHRS, CDR2 YFSETQ.

This clone was recorded a few times. The J gene is TRBJ1-3, the V gene TRBV6-1; D unclear. CDR3 length equals 14 residues. V was cut by 3 bases and J by 0 bases, with 6 bases left in between. The germline V gene encodes CDR1 MNHNS and CDR2 SASEGT. As DNA, the CDR3 is TGTGCCAGCAGTGATGGAAGCTCTGGAAACACCATATATTTT. It is translated as CASSDGSSGNTIYF.

The chain is built from TRBV2 and TRBJ2-1, with TRBD2 matching 12 bases. The germline V gene encodes CDR1 SNHLY and CDR2 FYNNEI. The CDR3 contains 14 residues. V was clipped by 4 bases and J by 10 bases; unmatched bases: 5. This CDR3 reads CASSGTSGTSEQFF. The DNA of the CDR3 is TGTGCCAGCAGTGGGACTAGCGGGACCAGCGAGCAGTTCTTC.

In its sample, this clone was seen a few times. J is TRBJ2-2 and V is TRBV28; D ambiguous. Germline CDR1 is MDHEN and CDR2 is SYDVKM. There are 13 residues in the CDR3. Trimming removed 5 bases from V and 5 bases from J, with 9 bases in between. CDR3 amino acids: CASSRTYTGELFF. As DNA, the CDR3 is TGTGCCAGCAGTCGGACCTATACCGGGGAGCTGTTTTTT.

Points on this clone: A read error may account for a junction end that differs from germline. The chain links TRBV5-4 to TRBJ1-4, with 9 nucleotides matching TRBD1. The V gene's germline CDR1 is SGHNT and CDR2 YYREEE (reference sequence). CDR3 length equals 14 residues. CDR3 sequence: CATSSGGQGGKLFF. In nucleotides, the CDR3 is TGTGCCACCAGCTCGGGGGGACAGGGCGGAAAACTGTTTTTT.

The chain joins TRBV27 to TRBJ1-6; D unresolved. With 5 bases removed from V and 4 bases from J, the gap between germline ends came to 9 bases. Germline V CDR1 and CDR2: MNHEY, SMNVEV (reference sequence). The CDR3 loop spans 14 amino acids. The CDR3 nucleotides read TGTGCCAGCAGTACCCCAGTGTATAATTCACCCCTCCACTTT. This translates into CASSTPVYNSPLHF.

This clone has more than one count but fewer than ten. The CDR3: CASSPGLKGTEAFF. In DNA form, the CDR3 reads TGTGCCAGCTCACCAGGGCTAAAGGGCACTGAAGCTTTCTTT. The chain has TRBV18 and TRBJ1-1; D call uncertain. The CDR3 loop spans 14 amino acids. Germline CDR1 is KGHSH and CDR2 is LQKENI. V dropped 2 bases and J dropped 4 bases, with 11 bases sitting between them.

This sequence joins TRBV6-5 and TRBJ2-2; 8 bases match TRBD1. J was trimmed by 1 base and V by 1 base; bases with no gene match: 2. This CDR3 comprises 16 residues. The V gene's germline CDR1 is MNHEY and CDR2 SVGAGI. In DNA, the CDR3 is TGTGCCAGCAGTTACTTAGGACAGGGGAACACCGGGGAGCTGTTTTTT. Its protein is CASSYLGQGNTGELFF.

The chain employs TRBV21-1 and TRBJ2-7; the table gives TRBD1 as D, unverified against the DNA. TRBV21-1 has pseudogene status. The CDR3 has 16 residues. For the CDR3, the DNA is TGTGCCAGCAGCAAAGGGGACACCGAAAGCTGCTACGAGCAGTACTTC. Its translation: CASSKGDTESCYEQYF.

In DNA form, the CDR3 reads TGTGCCAGCTCACCGGGGGAAAAACTGTTTTTT. Translation gives CASSPGEKLFF. The chain employs TRBV18 and TRBJ1-4; D is unresolved. The V end lost 3 bases, the J end lost 8 bases, and 4 bases lay between the germline ends. There are 11 residues in the CDR3. Per the germline V gene, CDR1 is KGHSH and CDR2 is LQKENI.

Only a few counts were recorded for this clone. V usage is TRBV2 and J usage is TRBJ2-4, with unresolved D. V lost 6 bases and J lost 5, with 5 bases in between. CDR1 SNHLY and CDR2 FYNNEI come from the germline V gene. The length of the CDR3 is 11 residues. The CDR3 here is CASSSQNIQYF. In nucleotides, the CDR3 is TGTGCCAGCAGCAGTCAAAACATTCAGTACTTC.

The chain employs TRBV25-1 and TRBJ2-3, with D hard to call. The CDR3 runs to 14 residues. Trimming took 2 bases from V and 0 from J, leaving 6 bases between them. In germline, CDR1 is MGHDK, CDR2 SYGVNS. CDR3 sequence (DNA): TGTGCCAGCAGTGAACTAGGGAGCACAGATACGCAGTATTTT. This codes for CASSELGSTDTQYF.

This clone was found a few times. This sequence joins TRBV4-2 and TRBJ1-2, with 7 positions matching TRBD1. This CDR3 region has 14 residues. The junction had 8 bases not matched to a gene; V was cut back by 5 bases and J by 5 bases. Per the germline V gene, CDR1 is LGHNA and CDR2 is YNFKEQ. The CDR3: CASSKTGERYGYTF. The DNA of the CDR3 is TGTGCCAGCAGCAAAACAGGGGAAAGGTATGGCTACACCTTC.

The chain's CDR3 is CASSLEQAEGYGYTF. The DNA of the CDR3 is TGTGCCAGCAGCTTGGAGCAGGCCGAAGGCTATGGCTACACCTTC. The chain recombines TRBV5-4 with TRBJ1-2; D not certain. This CDR3 contains 15 residues. V lost 0 bases and J 4 bases, leaving 13 bases between the germline ends. The germline V gene encodes CDR1 SGHNT and CDR2 YYREEE (reference sequence).

This clone was seen more than once but under ten times. This chain uses TRBV11-3 with TRBJ1-1; 7 bases map to TRBD1. Germline V gives CDR1 SGHNT, CDR2 YENEEA. The J segment lost 6 bases and the V segment lost 5 bases, leaving 6 bases of the junction unmatched. This CDR3 contains 13 residues. The CDR3 here is CASSKLGTAEAFF. The CDR3 DNA reads TGTGCCAGCAGCAAACTCGGGACAGCTGAAGCTTTCTTT.

This CDR3 is CSATGGGELFF. DNA for the CDR3: TGCAGTGCTACTGGGGGCGGGGAGCTGTTTTTT. The chain has TRBV20-1 and TRBJ2-2; D is perhaps TRBD1 or TRBD2 (5 bases each). The CDR3 has 11 amino acids. The V end was cut by 4 bases, the J end by 7 bases, with 7 bases between. Germline-derived CDR1 and CDR2 are DFQATT and SNEGSKA (reference sequence).

The rearrangement links TRBV30 to TRBJ1-6; 7 nucleotides align to TRBD1. This CDR3 spans 15 amino acids. J lost 4 bases, V lost 1 base, and 4 bases had no gene match. The V gene's germline CDR1 is GTSNPN and CDR2 SVGIG (reference sequence). CDR3 nucleotide sequence: TGTGCCTGGAGTGCCCCGGGACAGTATAATTCACCCCTCCACTTT. Translated, it gives CAWSAPGQYNSPLHF.

The chain links TRBV7-8 to TRBJ1-2; weak D call: TRBD1 (5 bases). CDR1 and CDR2 from the germline V gene are SGHVS and FQNEAQ. The germline V and J ends were trimmed by 1 base and 2 bases, with 14 bases remaining between them. The CDR3 contains 16 residues. As DNA, the CDR3 is TGTGCCAGCAGCTTAGGGACAATCATCAAGAACTATGGCTACACCTTC. It specifies CASSLGTIIKNYGYTF.

J is TRBJ1-1 and V is TRBV6-5; D is unclear. Per the germline V gene, CDR1 is MNHEY and CDR2 is SVGAGI. The CDR3 has 12 residues. The germline V and J ends were trimmed by 6 bases and 3 bases, with 8 bases remaining between them. DNA of the CDR3: TGTGCCAGCAGGGGCCCGGACACTGAAGCTTTCTTT. Encoded protein: CASRGPDTEAFF.

This clone has only one observation. V gene TRBV18 combines with J gene TRBJ1-1; possibly TRBD1 for D (6 bases). The V gene lost 3 bases and the J gene lost 5 bases, with 16 bases spanning the gap. Germline V CDR1 and CDR2: KGHSH, LQKENI. The length of the CDR3 is 15 residues. CDR3 nucleotides: TGTGCCAGCTCACCGCGACAGGCACAGGGTACTGAAGCTTTCTTT. It is translated as CASSPRQAQGTEAFF.

The gene calls are TRBV7-8 and TRBJ1-2; D uncertain. CDR3 length: 14 residues. CDR1 and CDR2 from the germline V gene are SGHVS and FQNEAQ. Trimming stripped 2 bases from V and 2 bases from J, with 9 bases between. In nucleotides, the CDR3 is TGTGCCAGCAGCTTACAGGCGCCCAACTATGGCTACACCTTC. It encodes CASSLQAPNYGYTF.

The chain combines TRBV11-2 with TRBJ2-1; 10 bases match TRBD2. The CDR3 loop spans 15 amino acids. V lost 6 bases, J lost 7 bases, and 9 bases stayed unmatched. Germline V CDR1 and CDR2: SGHAT, FQNNGV. The CDR3 loop reads CASSPLAGATNEQFF. CDR3 bases: TGTGCCAGCAGTCCTCTAGCGGGAGCAACAAATGAGCAGTTCTTC.

J is TRBJ2-5 and V is TRBV6-5; TRBD2 aligns across 7 bases. V lost 2 bases to trimming and J lost 10 bases; unmatched junction nucleotides: 16. Germline loops: CDR1 MNHEY, CDR2 SVGAGI. The CDR3 extends over 16 amino acids. The DNA for the CDR3 is TGTGCCAGCAGTTACATAGCGAGCGGGGTCTCAAAGAGCCAGTACTTC. Its protein product is CASSYIASGVSKSQYF.

This chain connects TRBV6-5 to TRBJ1-5; tentatively, D is TRBD1 (6 bases). There are 15 residues in the CDR3. V lost 6 bases and J 1 base, leaving 13 bases between the germline ends. Per germline, CDR1 MNHEY and CDR2 SVGAGI. CDR3 loop: CASRRTVLSNQPQHF. CDR3 sequence (DNA): TGTGCCAGCAGGCGGACAGTATTAAGCAATCAGCCCCAGCATTTT.

Only a few counts were recorded for this clone. The chain couples TRBV13 to TRBJ2-7; 11 bases line up with TRBD2. The junction had 4 bases not matched to a gene; V was cut back by 6 bases and J by 0 bases. The CDR3 sequence is 15 residues long. The germline gives CDR1 PRHDT, CDR2 FYEKMQ (reference sequence). The CDR3 loop is CASRWTSGYSYEQYF. CDR3 DNA sequence: TGTGCCAGCAGATGGACTAGCGGGTACTCCTACGAGCAGTACTTC. The whole variable domain, filled in from reference TRBV13 and TRBJ2-7, reads AAGVIQSPRHLIKEKRETATLKCYPIPRHDTVYWYQQGPGQDPQFLISFYEKMQSDKGSIPDRFSAQQFSDYHSELNMSSLELGDSALYFCASRWTSGYSYEQYFGPGTRLTVT.